This T cell receptor beta chain was found in a study of identical twins. The study's findings and limits: Conclusions were based on cross-sectional statistical analysis, without following the same donors. Insertion counts were lower in abundant cord blood beta clonotypes, a trend that memory repertoires did not show.

The V end lost 0 bases, the J end lost 4 bases, and 12 bases lay between the germline ends. CDR1 is LGHNA and CDR2 is YNFKEQ in the germline V gene. The CDR3 consists of 15 residues. In this sample, this clonotype turned up many times. The target antigen is unknown. Unique molecular identifiers were in the cDNA, with template-switch universal primer binding. TCRdb ran MiXCR on the 5' RACE reads and lists one entry per CDR3 protein. The table includes a few hundred thousand distinct CDR3 sequences, over 8.5% detected once. The sample was also linked to a second study, of yellow fever vaccine responses in identical twins.

The receptor comes from a woman younger than 30 in good health. The rearrangement links TRBV4-2 to TRBJ1-1; D not certain. Sequencing was performed on PBMCs. The CDR3: CASSQERVEVTEAFF. The CDR3 DNA is TGTGCCAGCAGCCAAGAAAGGGTAGAGGTCACTGAAGCTTTCTTT.